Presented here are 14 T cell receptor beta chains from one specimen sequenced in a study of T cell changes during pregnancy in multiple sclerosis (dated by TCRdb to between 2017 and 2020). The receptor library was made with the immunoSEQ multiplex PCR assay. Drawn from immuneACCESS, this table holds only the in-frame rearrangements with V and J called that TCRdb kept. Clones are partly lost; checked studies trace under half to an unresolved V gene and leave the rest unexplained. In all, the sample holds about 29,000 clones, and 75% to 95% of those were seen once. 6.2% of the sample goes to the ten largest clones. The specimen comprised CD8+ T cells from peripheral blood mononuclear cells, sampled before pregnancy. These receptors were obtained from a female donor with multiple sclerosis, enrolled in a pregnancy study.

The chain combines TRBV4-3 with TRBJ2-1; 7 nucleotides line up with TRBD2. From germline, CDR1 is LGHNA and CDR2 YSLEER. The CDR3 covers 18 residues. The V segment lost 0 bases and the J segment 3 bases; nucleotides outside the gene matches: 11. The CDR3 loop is CASSQDPPRASGYNEQFF. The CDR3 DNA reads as TGCGCCAGCAGCCAAGATCCCCCGCGGGCTAGCGGCTACAATGAGCAGTTCTTC.

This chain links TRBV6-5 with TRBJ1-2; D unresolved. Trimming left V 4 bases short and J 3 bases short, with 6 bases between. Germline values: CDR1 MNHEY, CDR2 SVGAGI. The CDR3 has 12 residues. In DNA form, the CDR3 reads TGTGCCAGCAGTTCCCTCTACTATGGCTACACCTTC. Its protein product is CASSSLYYGYTF.

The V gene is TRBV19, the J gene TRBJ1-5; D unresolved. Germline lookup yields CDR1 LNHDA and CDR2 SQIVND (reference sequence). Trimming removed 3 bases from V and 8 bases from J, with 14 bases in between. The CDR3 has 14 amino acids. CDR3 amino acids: CASSMMSSAEPQHF. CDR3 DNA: TGTGCCAGTAGTATGATGTCCAGCGCGGAGCCCCAGCATTTT.

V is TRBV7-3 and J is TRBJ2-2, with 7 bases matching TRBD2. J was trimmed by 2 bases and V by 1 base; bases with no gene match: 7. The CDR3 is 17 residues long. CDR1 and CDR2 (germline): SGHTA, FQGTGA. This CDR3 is CASSLIGGRSNTGELFF. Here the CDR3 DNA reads TGTGCCAGCAGCTTAATTGGCGGGAGATCAAACACCGGGGAGCTGTTTTTT. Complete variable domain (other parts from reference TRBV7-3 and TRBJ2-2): GAGVSQTPSNKVTEKGKYVELRCDPISGHTALYWYRQSLGQGPEFLIYFQGTGAADDSGLPNDRFFAVRPEGSVSTLKIQRTERGDSAVYLCASSLIGGRSNTGELFFGEGSRLTVL.

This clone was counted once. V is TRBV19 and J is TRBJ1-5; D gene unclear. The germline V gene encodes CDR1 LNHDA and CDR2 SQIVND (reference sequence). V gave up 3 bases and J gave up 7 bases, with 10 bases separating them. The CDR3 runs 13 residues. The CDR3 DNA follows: TGTGCCAGTAGTATCTGGGAGCGGCAGCCCCAGCATTTT. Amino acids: CASSIWERQPQHF.

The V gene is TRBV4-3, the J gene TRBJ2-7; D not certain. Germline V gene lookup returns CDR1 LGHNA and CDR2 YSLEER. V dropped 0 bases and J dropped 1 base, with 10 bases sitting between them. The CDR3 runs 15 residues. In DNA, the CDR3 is TGCGCCAGCAGCCAAGATTTGACACTTTCCTACGAGCAGTACTTC. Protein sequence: CASSQDLTLSYEQYF.

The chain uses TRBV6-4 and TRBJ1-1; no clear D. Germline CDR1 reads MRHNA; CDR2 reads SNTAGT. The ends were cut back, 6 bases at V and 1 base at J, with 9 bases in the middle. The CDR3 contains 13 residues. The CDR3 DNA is TGTGCCAGCAGGGATCGAGGGAACACTGAAGCTTTCTTT. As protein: CASRDRGNTEAFF.

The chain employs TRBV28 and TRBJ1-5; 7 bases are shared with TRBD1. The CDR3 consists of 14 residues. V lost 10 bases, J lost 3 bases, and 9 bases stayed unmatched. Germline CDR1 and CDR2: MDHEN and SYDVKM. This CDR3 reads CAIARDRYNQPQHF. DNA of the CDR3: TGTGCCATCGCCCGGGACAGATACAATCAGCCCCAGCATTTT. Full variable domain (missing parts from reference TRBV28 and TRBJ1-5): DVKVTQSSRYLVKRTGEKVFLECVQDMDHENMFWYRQDPGLGLRLIYFSYDVKMKEKGDIPEGYSVSREKKERFSLILESASTNQTSMYLCAIARDRYNQPQHFGDGTRLSIL.

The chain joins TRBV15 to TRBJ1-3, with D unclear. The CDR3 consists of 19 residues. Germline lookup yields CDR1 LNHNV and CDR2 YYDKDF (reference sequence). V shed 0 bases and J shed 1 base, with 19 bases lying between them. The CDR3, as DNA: TGTGCCACCAGCAGAGATCGCCAGGCCCTGCGGGGATCTGGAAACACCATATATTTT. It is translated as CATSRDRQALRGSGNTIYF.

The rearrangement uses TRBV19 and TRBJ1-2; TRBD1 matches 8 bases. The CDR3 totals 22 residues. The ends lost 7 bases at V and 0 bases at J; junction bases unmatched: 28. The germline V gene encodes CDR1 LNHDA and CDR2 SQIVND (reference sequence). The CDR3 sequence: CASTLSLFSTGQDLSSNYGYTF. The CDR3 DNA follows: TGTGCCAGTACCCTCTCGTTGTTCTCCACGGGACAGGACCTATCCTCTAACTATGGCTACACCTTC.

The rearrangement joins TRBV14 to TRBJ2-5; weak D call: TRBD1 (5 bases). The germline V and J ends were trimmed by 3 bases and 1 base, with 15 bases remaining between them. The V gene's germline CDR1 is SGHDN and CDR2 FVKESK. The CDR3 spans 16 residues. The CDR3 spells CASSHDRTTIQETQYF. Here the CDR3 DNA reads TGTGCCAGCAGCCACGACCGGACAACGATCCAAGAGACCCAGTACTTC. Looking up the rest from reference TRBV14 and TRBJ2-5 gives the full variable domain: EAGVTQFPSHSVIEKGQTVTLRCDPISGHDNLYWYRRVMGKEIKFLLHFVKESKQDESGMPNNRFLAERTGGTYSTLKVQPAELEDSGVYFCASSHDRTTIQETQYFGPGTRLLVL.

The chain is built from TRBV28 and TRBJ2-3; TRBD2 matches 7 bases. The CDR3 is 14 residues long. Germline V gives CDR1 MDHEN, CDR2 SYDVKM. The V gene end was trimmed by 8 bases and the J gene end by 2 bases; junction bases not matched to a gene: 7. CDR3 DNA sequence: TGTGCCAGCTCGGGAGGACCTCTCACAGATACGCAGTATTTT. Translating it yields CASSGGPLTDTQYF.

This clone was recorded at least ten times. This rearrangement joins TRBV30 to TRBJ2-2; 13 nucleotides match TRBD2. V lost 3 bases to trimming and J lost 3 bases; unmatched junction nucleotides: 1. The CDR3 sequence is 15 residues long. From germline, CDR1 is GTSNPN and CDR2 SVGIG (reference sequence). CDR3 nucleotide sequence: TGTGCCTGGAGAGGACTAGCGGGAGACACCGGGGAGCTGTTTTTT. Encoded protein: CAWRGLAGDTGELFF.

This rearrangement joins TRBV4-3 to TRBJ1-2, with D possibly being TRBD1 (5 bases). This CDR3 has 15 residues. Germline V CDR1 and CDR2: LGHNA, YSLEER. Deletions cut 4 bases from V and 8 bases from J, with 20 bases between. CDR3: CASSPSRGRVEGYTF. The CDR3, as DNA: TGCGCCAGCAGCCCCTCAAGGGGAAGGGTGGAGGGCTACACCTTC.